This T cell receptor (beta chain) was sequenced during a study of shared clonotypes between healthy human individuals. General study findings and limits: Generation probabilities were higher for clonotypes shared across all four sorted-subset donors than for unshared ones.

Naive CD8 populations comprised CD45RO-negative cells positively selected for CCR7, excluding terminally differentiated effector memory CD45RA+ cells. All participating donors were Caucasian adults from Nashville, Tennessee. With respect to this clone: Its antigen remains unknown.

Some clones are missing from TCRdb's copy, which holds only in-frame ones; the method was immunoSEQ multiplex PCR. The sample has hundreds of thousands of clones, around 96% seen once. V was trimmed by 4 bases and J by 2 bases, leaving 17 bases between them. This CDR3 has 16 residues. In germline, CDR1 is SGHNT, CDR2 YYREEE (reference sequence). This TCR was sampled from a woman aged 25 to 39 in good health. Sequencing was carried out using naive CD8+ T cells sorted from blood. This chain connects TRBV5-4 to TRBJ2-3; D possibly corresponds to TRBD2 (6 bases). In DNA, the CDR3 is TGTGCCAGCAGCGCCGGGGTTAGCGGAATCACAGATACGCAGTATTTT. Its protein is CASSAGVSGITDTQYF.